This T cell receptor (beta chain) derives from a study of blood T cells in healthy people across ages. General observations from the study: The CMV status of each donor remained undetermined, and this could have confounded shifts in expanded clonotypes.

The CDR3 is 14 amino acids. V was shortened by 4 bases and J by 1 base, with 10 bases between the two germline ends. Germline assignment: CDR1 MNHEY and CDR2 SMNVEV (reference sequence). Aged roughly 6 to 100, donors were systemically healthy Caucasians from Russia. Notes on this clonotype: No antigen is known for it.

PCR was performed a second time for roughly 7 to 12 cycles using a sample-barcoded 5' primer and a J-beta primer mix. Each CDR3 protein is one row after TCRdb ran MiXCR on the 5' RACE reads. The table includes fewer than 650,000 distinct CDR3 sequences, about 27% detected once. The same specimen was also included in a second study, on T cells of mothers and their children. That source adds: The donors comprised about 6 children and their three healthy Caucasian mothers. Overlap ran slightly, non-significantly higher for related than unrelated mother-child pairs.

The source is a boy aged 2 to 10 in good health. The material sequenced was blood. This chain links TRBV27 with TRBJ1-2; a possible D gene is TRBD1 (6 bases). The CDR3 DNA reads TGTGCCAGCAGTTCGGACAGTCTTAACTATGGCTACACCTTC. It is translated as CASSSDSLNYGYTF.